The clone carrying this T cell receptor (beta chain) has only a few counts. Its cognate antigen is unknown. The junction departs from germline at one end; a sequencing error may be responsible. The unexposed donors gave CD4+ T cells in about 2010-2018, prior to COVID-19. Isolation of CD4+ T cells took place after about 9 days in culture. Unexposed-donor CD4+ T cells were probed with SARS-CoV-2 S/N and four cold-coronavirus spikes, cells permitting. This entry is derived from a study of CD4 T cells in relation to SARS-CoV-2 and coronaviruses. At the level of the study: After about nine days of antigen culture, PBMC TCR beta CDR3s were sequenced. The study's findings and limits: In around 67% of donors, memory CD4+ clonotypes crossrecognized SARS-CoV-2 and at least one common cold coronavirus spike.

CDR1 and CDR2 from the germline V gene are SSHAT and FNYEAQ (reference sequence). The CDR3 spans 14 residues. Measured with immunoSEQ multiplex PCR; TCRdb has only the in-frame clones, and not every one. The sample records roughly 10,000 clones, less than 80% being singletons. This sequence was found in a human donor in good health. Sequencing input: CD4+ T cells from PBMCs, cultured in vitro. The chain is built from TRBV7-7 and TRBJ2-5; the D call may be TRBD1 or TRBD2 (5 bases each). The CDR3 DNA reads as TGTGCTAGCAGCCGACGGGACCGCGGGGAGACCCAGTACTTC. This encodes CASSRRDRGETQYF.